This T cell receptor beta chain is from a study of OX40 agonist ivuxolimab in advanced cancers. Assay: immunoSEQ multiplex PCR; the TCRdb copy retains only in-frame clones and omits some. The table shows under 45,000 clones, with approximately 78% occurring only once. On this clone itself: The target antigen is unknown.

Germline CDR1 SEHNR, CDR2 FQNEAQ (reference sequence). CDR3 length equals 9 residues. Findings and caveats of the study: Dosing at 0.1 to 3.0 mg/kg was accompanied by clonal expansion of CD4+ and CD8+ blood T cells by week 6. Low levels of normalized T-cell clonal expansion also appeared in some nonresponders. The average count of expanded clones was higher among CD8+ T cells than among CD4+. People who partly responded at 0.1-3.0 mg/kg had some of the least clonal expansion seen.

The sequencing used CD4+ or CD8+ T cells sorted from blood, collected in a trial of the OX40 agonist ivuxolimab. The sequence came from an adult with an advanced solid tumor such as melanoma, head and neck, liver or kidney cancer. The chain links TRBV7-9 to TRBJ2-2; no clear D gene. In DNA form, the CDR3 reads TGTAGCTGCACCGGGGAGCTGTTTTTT. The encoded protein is CSCTGELFF.